Listed below are T cell receptor beta chains from one sample, sequenced in a study of OX40 agonist ivuxolimab in advanced cancers. The method was immunoSEQ multiplex PCR; TCRdb's version includes in-frame clones alone and lacks a portion of them. This table holds about 77,000 clones, 75% to 90% found once. The sample consisted of CD4+ or CD8+ T cells sorted from blood, taken in a trial of the OX40 agonist ivuxolimab. The receptors here all came from an adult with an advanced solid tumor such as melanoma, head and neck, liver or kidney cancer. Both conserved end residues are part of each CDR3. The D gene is left open where the match is weak. Clone size is shown for a subset of rows, as once, few, many or a class of expanded clone.

V gene: TRBV4-1
J gene: TRBJ2-2
D gene: TRBD2
clone size: .
CDR3 protein: CASRPRGRAGDTRTGELFF
CDR3 DNA: TGCGCCAGCAGACCCAGGGGAAGAGCGGGAGATACGCGCACCGGGGAGCTGTTTTTT

V gene: TRBV12-5
J gene: TRBJ2-1
D gene: TRBD2
clone size: .
CDR3 protein: CASGPGTSGYNEQFF
CDR3 DNA: TGTGCTAGTGGGCCCGGGACTAGCGGTTACAATGAGCAGTTCTTC

V gene: TRBV6-6
J gene: TRBJ2-7
D gene: TRBD2
clone size: .
CDR3 protein: CASSSSGRAYEQYF
CDR3 DNA: TGTGCCAGCAGTTCTAGCGGGAGGGCTTACGAGCAGTACTTC

V gene: TRBV5-1
J gene: TRBJ2-3
D gene: .
clone size: .
CDR3 protein: CASSLLGGMVDTQYF
CDR3 DNA: TGCGCCAGCAGCTTACTGGGGGGCATGGTTGATACGCAGTATTTT

V gene: TRBV5-4
J gene: TRBJ1-1
D gene: .
clone size: .
CDR3 protein: CASSLGQKYEAFF
CDR3 DNA: TGTGCCAGCAGCTTGGGACAGAAATATGAAGCTTTCTTT

V gene: TRBV30
J gene: TRBJ2-3
D gene: .
clone size: once
CDR3 protein: CAWSVVRPPRDTQYF
CDR3 DNA: TGTGCCTGGAGTGTGGTCAGGCCACCGCGAGATACGCAGTATTTT

V gene: TRBV19
J gene: TRBJ1-5
D gene: TRBD1
clone size: .
CDR3 protein: CASSMGITGAGNQPQHF
CDR3 DNA: TGTGCCAGTAGTATGGGGATTACAGGGGCTGGCAATCAGCCCCAGCATTTT

V gene: TRBV5-4
J gene: TRBJ2-1
D gene: .
clone size: .
CDR3 protein: CASSPVNNEQFF
CDR3 DNA: TGTGCCAGCAGCCCTGTTAACAATGAGCAGTTCTTC

V gene: TRBV28
J gene: TRBJ1-5
D gene: .
clone size: .
CDR3 protein: CASSLSGSAQPQHF
CDR3 DNA: TGTGCCAGCAGTTTATCTGGGTCCGCCCAGCCCCAGCATTTT

V gene: TRBV11-3
J gene: TRBJ2-1
D gene: TRBD1
clone size: .
CDR3 protein: CASSLGTVYNEQFF
CDR3 DNA: TGTGCCAGCAGTCTAGGGACAGTCTACAATGAGCAGTTCTTC

V gene: TRBV6-6
J gene: TRBJ2-7
D gene: TRBD2
clone size: .
CDR3 protein: CASSPSGGTPYEQYF
CDR3 DNA: TGTGCCAGCAGCCCTAGCGGGGGGACTCCCTACGAGCAGTACTTC

V gene: TRBV10-1
J gene: TRBJ2-5
D gene: .
clone size: .
CDR3 protein: CASSESKRGGETQYF
CDR3 DNA: TGCGCCAGCAGTGAGTCGAAGCGAGGTGGGGAGACCCAGTACTTC

V gene: TRBV5-1
J gene: TRBJ1-1
D gene: TRBD1
clone size: once
CDR3 protein: CASSGTGRTEAFF
CDR3 DNA: TGCGCCAGCAGTGGGACAGGGCGCACTGAAGCTTTCTTT

V gene: TRBV30
J gene: TRBJ1-1
D gene: .
clone size: few
CDR3 protein: CAWWDVQAFF
CDR3 DNA: TGTGCCTGGTGGGACGTTCAAGCTTTCTTT

V gene: TRBV28
J gene: TRBJ2-4
D gene: .
clone size: .
CDR3 protein: CASSYVRLAKNIQYF
CDR3 DNA: TGTGCCAGCAGTTATGTCAGGTTAGCCAAAAACATTCAGTACTTC

V gene: TRBV19
J gene: TRBJ1-1
D gene: .
clone size: .
CDR3 protein: CASSYDQGQTEAFF
CDR3 DNA: TGTGCCAGTAGCTATGATCAGGGTCAAACTGAAGCTTTCTTT

V gene: TRBV28
J gene: TRBJ1-4
D gene: TRBD1
clone size: .
CDR3 protein: CASSYRGQTNEKLFF
CDR3 DNA: TGTGCCAGCAGTTACAGGGGGCAAACTAATGAAAAACTGTTTTTT

V gene: TRBV6-5
J gene: TRBJ1-2
D gene: .
clone size: .
CDR3 protein: CASSYRHNYGYTF
CDR3 DNA: TGTGCCAGCAGTTACAGGCATAACTATGGCTACACCTTC

V gene: TRBV30
J gene: TRBJ1-5
D gene: .
clone size: .
CDR3 protein: CAWNGGLDQPQHF
CDR3 DNA: TGTGCCTGGAATGGGGGGTTGGATCAGCCCCAGCATTTT

V gene: TRBV5-1
J gene: TRBJ2-7
D gene: TRBD2
clone size: .
CDR3 protein: CASSPGTSGSSYEQYF
CDR3 DNA: TGCGCCAGCAGCCCAGGGACTAGCGGGTCCTCCTACGAGCAGTACTTC

V gene: TRBV21-1
J gene: TRBJ2-1
D gene: .
clone size: once
CDR3 protein: CASSKGPSGIYNEQFF
CDR3 DNA: TGTGCCAGCAGCAAAGGTCCTAGCGGGATCTACAATGAGCAGTTCTTC

V gene: TRBV20-1
J gene: TRBJ2-3
D gene: .
clone size: .
CDR3 protein: CSARYDTQYF
CDR3 DNA: TGCAGTGCTAGATATGATACGCAGTATTTT

V gene: TRBV27
J gene: TRBJ1-1
D gene: .
clone size: .
CDR3 protein: CASSLLGGATEAFF
CDR3 DNA: TGTGCCAGCAGTTTATTAGGGGGGGCTACTGAAGCTTTCTTT